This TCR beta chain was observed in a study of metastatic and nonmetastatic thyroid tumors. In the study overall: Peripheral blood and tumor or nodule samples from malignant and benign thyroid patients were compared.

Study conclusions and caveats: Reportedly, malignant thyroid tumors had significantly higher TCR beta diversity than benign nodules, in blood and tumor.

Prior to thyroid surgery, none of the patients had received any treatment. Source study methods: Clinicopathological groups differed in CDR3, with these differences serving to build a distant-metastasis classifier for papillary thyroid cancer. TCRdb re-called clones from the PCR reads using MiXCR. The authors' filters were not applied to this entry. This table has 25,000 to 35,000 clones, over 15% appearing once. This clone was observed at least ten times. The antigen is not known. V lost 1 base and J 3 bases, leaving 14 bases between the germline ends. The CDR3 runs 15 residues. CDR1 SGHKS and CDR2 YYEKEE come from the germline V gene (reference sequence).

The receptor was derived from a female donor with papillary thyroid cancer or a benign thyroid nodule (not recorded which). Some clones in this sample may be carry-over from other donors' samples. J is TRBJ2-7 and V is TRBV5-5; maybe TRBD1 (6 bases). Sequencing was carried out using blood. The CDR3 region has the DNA TGTGCCAGCAGCTTGTTGGGGGCGCGCGACTACGAGCAGTACTTC. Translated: CASSLLGARDYEQYF.